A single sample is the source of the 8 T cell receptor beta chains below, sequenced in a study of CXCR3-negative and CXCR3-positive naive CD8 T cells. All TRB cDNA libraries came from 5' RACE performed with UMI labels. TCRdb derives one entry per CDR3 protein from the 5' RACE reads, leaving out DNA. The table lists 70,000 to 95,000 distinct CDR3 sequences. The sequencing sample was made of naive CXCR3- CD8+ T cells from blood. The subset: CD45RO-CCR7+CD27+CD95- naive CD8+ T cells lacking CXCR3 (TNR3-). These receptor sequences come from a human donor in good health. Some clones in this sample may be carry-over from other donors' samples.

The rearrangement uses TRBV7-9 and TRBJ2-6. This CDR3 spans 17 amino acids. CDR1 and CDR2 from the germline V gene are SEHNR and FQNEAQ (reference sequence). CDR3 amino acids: CASSGRKSGSGANVLTF.

CDR3 loop: CASSLFLAGAYTGELFF. The gene calls are TRBV11-2 and TRBJ2-2; TCRdb calls TRBD1, which cannot be checked without DNA. This CDR3 is 17 amino acids long. CDR1 and CDR2 from the germline V gene are SGHAT and FQNNGV.

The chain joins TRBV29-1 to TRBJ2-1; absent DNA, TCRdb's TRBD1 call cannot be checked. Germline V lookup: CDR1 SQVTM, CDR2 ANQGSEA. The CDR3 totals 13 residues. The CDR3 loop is CSVESGTGYEQFF.

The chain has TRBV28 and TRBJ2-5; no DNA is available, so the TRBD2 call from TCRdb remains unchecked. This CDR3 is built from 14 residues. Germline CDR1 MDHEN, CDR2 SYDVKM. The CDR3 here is CASSPSKYQETQYF. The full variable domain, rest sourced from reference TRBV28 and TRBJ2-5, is DVKVTQSSRYLVKRTGEKVFLECVQDMDHENMFWYRQDPGLGLRLIYFSYDVKMKEKGDIPEGYSVSREKKERFSLILESASTNQTSMYLCASSPSKYQETQYFGPGTRLLVL.

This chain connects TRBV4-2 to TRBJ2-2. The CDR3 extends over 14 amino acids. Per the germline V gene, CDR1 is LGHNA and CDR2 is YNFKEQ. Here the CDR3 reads CASSQERRTGELFF.

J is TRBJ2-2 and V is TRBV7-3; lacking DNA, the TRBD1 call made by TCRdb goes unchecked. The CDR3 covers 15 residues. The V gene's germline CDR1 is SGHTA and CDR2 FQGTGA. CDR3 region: CASSRGGPYTGELFF.

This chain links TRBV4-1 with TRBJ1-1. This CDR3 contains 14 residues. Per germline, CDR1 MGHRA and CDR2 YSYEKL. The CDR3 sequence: CASSQEYRNTEAFF.

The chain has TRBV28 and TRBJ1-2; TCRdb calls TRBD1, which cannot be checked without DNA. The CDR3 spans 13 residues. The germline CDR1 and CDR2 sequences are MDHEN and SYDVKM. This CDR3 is CASSTTDREGYTF.